This T cell receptor beta chain was profiled in a study of post-analysis software for immune sequencing data. Study-level background: Included among the disease courses, which were recorded for the cohort, were relapsing-remitting, secondary progressive and progressive-relapsing multiple sclerosis.

TCR beta libraries were prepared from cDNA with unique molecular identifiers. T cells numbering about 0.85 to 10 million yielded roughly 0.5 million cDNA molecules. From the PCR reads, TCRdb called clonotypes with MiXCR, one entry per CDR3 protein. The sample lists under 200,000 distinct CDR3 sequences, approximately 29% occurring once. The study's findings and limits: In patients, TRBV5-6, TRBV5-1 and TRBV20-1 belonged to roughly 5 TRBV segments found more frequently than in controls. Analysis by F measure revealed that same-batch samples clustered strongly together. Those with multiple sclerosis, the patient group, showed significantly lower normalized Chao1 diversity than controls.

There are many counts of this clonotype. Its antigen is not identified. With 6 bases clipped from V and 5 bases from J, the junction kept 9 bases outside the gene matches. The length of the CDR3 is 13 residues. Germline CDR1 and CDR2: DFQATT and SNEGSKA (reference sequence). The V and J genes are TRBV20-1 and TRBJ1-2; 7 nucleotides agree with TRBD1. Sequenced: blood. This clonotype was sampled from a girl aged 2 to 17 with multiple sclerosis. CDR3 sequence: CSAKPGQSYGYTF. CDR3 in DNA: TGCAGTGCCAAACCGGGACAGTCTTATGGCTACACCTTC.